The table lists the clone carrying this T cell receptor (beta chain) with a count of one. Its target is unknown. These data originate in a study of cytomegalovirus exposure and HLA in healthy donors. CDR3 length equals 16 residues. Per the germline V gene, CDR1 is LGHNA and CDR2 is YSLEER. The ends were cut back, 0 bases at V and 5 bases at J, with 17 bases in the middle. Primers: 60 Vbeta forward and 13 Jbeta reverse. Sequenced by immunoSEQ multiplex PCR; TCRdb stores in-frame clones only, minus some. The sample has approximately 160,000 clones; over 75% are singletons. Findings of the study overall: Later on, an analysis found that several of the most significant clusters appeared to be linked to common viral pathogens, which included parvovirus B19. Presence/absence analyses took donor sequencing depth as roughly uniform. Sequencing likely generated an artifact that appeared as a cluster of highly shared sequence variants.

The material sequenced was PBMCs. The sequence came from a woman in her forties or fifties in good health and CMV-seropositive. This chain links TRBV4-3 with TRBJ2-7, with no clear D. The chain's CDR3 is CASSQDQRTTINEQYF. The CDR3 bases are TGCGCCAGCAGCCAAGATCAGCGAACTACGATCAACGAGCAGTACTTC.